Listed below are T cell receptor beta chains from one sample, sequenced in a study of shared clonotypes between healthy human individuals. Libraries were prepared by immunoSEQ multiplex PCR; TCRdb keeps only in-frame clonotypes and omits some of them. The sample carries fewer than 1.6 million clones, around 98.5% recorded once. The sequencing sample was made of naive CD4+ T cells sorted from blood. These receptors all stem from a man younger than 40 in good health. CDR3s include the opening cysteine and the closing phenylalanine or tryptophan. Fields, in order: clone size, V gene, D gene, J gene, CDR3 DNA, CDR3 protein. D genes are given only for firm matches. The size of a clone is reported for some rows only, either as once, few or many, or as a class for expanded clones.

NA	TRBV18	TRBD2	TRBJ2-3	TGTGCCAGCTCACCTCTAGGGACTAGCAGCACAGATACGCAGTATTTT	CASSPLGTSSTDTQYF
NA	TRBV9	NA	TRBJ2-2	TGTGCCAGCAGCGTAGTGGGTTATACCGGGGAGCTGTTTTTT	CASSVVGYTGELFF
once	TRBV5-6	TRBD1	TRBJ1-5	TGTGCCAGCAGCCTTTGGACAGGGGGCGGCAATCAGCCCCAGCATTTT	CASSLWTGGGNQPQHF
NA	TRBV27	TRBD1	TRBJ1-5	TGTGCCAGCAGTTCCACGACAGGGGTGGGCAATCAGCCCCAGCATTTT	CASSSTTGVGNQPQHF
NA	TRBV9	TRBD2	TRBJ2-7	TGTGCCAGCAGCGTAGCGGGGGGGAACGAGCAGTACTTC	CASSVAGGNEQYF
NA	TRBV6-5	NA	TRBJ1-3	TGTGCCAGCAGTTACTCGAGAGGAAACACCATATATTTT	CASSYSRGNTIYF
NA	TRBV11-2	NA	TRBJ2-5	TGTGCCAGCAAAAAAGGGGCTTGGGAGACCCAGTACTTC	CASKKGAWETQYF
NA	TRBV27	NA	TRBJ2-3	TGTGCCAGCTGGAAACCGCCTCGAGCAGATACGCAGTATTTT	CASWKPPRADTQYF
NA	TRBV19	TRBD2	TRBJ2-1	TGTGCCAGTCGAACTCGCAATGGACTAGCGGGAGAGGATGAGCAGTTCTTC	CASRTRNGLAGEDEQFF
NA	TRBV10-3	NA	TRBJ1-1	TGTGCCATCAGTGAGTCCATACACAACACTGAAGCTTTCTTT	CAISESIHNTEAFF
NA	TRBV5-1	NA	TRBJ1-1	TGCGCCAGCAGCTTTCTGTCTGACCCGAACACTGAAGCTTTCTTT	CASSFLSDPNTEAFF
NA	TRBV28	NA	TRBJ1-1	TGTGCCAGCACCCCCACCGGGGTTATAAACACTGAAGCTTTCTTT	CASTPTGVINTEAFF
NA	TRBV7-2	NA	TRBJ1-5	TGTGCCAGCGGTGGCCAGTGGGGAGATCAGCCCCAGCATTTT	CASGGQWGDQPQHF
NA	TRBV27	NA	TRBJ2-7	TGTGCCAGCAGTTTATCGAGGGGGTCCACCTACGAGCAGTACTTC	CASSLSRGSTYEQYF
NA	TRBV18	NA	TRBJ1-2	TGTGCCAGCTCACTGACGGACAGCGAATATGGCTACACCTTC	CASSLTDSEYGYTF
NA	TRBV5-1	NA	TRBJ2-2	TGCGCCAGCACTTCTCCTAGCTTGTTCACCGGGGAGCTGTTTTTT	CASTSPSLFTGELFF
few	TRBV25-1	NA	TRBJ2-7	TGTGCCAGTACCGGGAAGGCAACCTACGAGCAGTACTTC	CASTGKATYEQYF
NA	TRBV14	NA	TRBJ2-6	TGTGCCAGCAGCCAACGGTGGACAAAAACACCTGGGGCCAACGTCCTGACTTTC	CASSQRWTKTPGANVLTF
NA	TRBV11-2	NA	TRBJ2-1	TGTGCCAGCAGCCAGCTTTTTGAGCGGAGAGATGAGCAGTTCTTC	CASSQLFERRDEQFF
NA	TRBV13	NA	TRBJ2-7	TGTGCCAGCAGCTTAAACTCTGGGCAGTACTTC	CASSLNSGQYF
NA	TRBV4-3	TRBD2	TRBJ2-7	TGCGCCAGCAGCCAAGATCAGCGGGATCTCTCCTACGAGCAGTACTTC	CASSQDQRDLSYEQYF
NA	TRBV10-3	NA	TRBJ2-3	TGTGCCATCAGAGGGACCTCTATCACAGATACGCAGTATTTT	CAIRGTSITDTQYF
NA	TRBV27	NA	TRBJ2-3	TGTGCCAGCAGTTTAAGGGTAGCACCTACGCAGTATTTT	CASSLRVAPTQYF
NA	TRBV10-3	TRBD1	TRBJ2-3	TGTGCCATCAGTGAGGGACAGGAGGTTGCAGATACGCAGTATTTT	CAISEGQEVADTQYF
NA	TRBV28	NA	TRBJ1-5	TGTGCCAGCAGTTTTCTGGCAGGGCCCAATCAGCCCCAGCATTTT	CASSFLAGPNQPQHF
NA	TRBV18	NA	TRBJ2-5	TGTGCCAGCTCACCACCCCTCCCATTGACAGGTCAAGAGACCCAGTACTTC	CASSPPLPLTGQETQYF
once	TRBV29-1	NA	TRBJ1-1	TGCAGCGTTGAAGGTTCGCAAACAGGGAGGAGGGAAGCTTTCTTT	CSVEGSQTGRREAFF
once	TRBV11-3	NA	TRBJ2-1	TGTGCCAGCAGCTTACAAGCTACCTCCTACAATGAGCAGTTCTTC	CASSLQATSYNEQFF
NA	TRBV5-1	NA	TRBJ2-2	TGCGCCAGCAGCTCCGGCCTAGCGCCCGCGAACACCGGGGAGCTGTTTTTT	CASSSGLAPANTGELFF
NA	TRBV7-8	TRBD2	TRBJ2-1	TGTGCCAGCAGCTACCTCGGGGGGATGTACAATGAGCAGTTCTTC	CASSYLGGMYNEQFF
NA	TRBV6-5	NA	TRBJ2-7	TGTGCCAGCAGCTCCACCTACGAGCAGTACTTC	CASSSTYEQYF
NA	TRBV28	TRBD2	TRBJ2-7	TGTGCCAGCAGTTTAGGGGAGGGAGAAAGTAACTACGAGCAGTACTTC	CASSLGEGESNYEQYF